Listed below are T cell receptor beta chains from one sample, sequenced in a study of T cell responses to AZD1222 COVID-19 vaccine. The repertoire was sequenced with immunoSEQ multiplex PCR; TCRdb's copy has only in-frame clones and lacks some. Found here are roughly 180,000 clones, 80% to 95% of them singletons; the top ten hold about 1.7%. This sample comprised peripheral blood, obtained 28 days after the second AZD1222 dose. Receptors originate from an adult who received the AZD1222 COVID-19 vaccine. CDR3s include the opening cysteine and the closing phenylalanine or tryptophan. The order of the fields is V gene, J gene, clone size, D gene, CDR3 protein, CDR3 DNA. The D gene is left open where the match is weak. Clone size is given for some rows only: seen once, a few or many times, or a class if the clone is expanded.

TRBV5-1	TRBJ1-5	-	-	CASAPFGGQGEPQHF	TGCGCCAGCGCCCCTTTTGGGGGTCAAGGCGAGCCCCAGCATTTT
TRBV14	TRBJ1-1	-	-	CASSQYGGRNTEAFF	TGTGCCAGCAGCCAATACGGAGGGCGGAACACTGAAGCTTTCTTT
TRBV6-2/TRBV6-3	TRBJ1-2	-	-	CASSYTSGDSYGYTF	TGTGCCAGCAGTTACACGTCAGGGGATAGCTATGGCTACACCTTC
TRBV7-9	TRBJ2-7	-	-	CASSLIGTGSYEQYF	TGTGCCAGCAGCTTAATCGGGACTGGCTCCTACGAGCAGTACTTC
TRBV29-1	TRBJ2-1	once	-	CSLKSGIASYNEQFF	TGCAGCCTTAAATCTGGGATAGCCTCCTACAATGAGCAGTTCTTC
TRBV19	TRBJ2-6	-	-	CASSHMTGANVLTF	TGTGCCAGTAGTCACATGACTGGGGCCAACGTCCTGACTTTC
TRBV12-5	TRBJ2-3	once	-	CASGAAGAPSVTQYF	TGTGCTAGTGGGGCTGCGGGGGCCCCCTCAGTTACGCAGTATTTT
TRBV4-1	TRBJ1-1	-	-	CASSQRAGEVAGGTEAFF	TGCGCCAGCAGCCAACGGGCCGGGGAAGTGGCCGGTGGGACTGAAGCTTTCTTT
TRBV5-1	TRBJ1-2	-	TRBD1	CASSAGTGNYGYTF	TGCGCCAGCAGCGCAGGGACAGGGAACTATGGCTACACCTTC
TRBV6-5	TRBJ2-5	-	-	CASSYAQETQYF	TGTGCCAGCAGTTACGCCCAAGAGACCCAGTACTTC
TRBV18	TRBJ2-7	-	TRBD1	CASSRTQGDEQYF	TGTGCCAGCTCACGTACACAGGGGGACGAGCAGTACTTC
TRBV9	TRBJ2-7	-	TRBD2	CASSVDASGGTVSYEQYF	TGTGCCAGCAGCGTAGACGCTAGCGGGGGTACCGTCTCCTACGAGCAGTACTTC
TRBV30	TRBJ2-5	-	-	CAWSVGLETQYF	TGTGCCTGGAGTGTGGGTCTAGAGACCCAGTACTTC
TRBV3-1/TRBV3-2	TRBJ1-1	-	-	CASSQVPGMNTEAFF	TGTGCCAGCAGCCAAGTACCCGGAATGAACACTGAAGCTTTCTTT
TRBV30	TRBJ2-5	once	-	CAWTQVGNQETQYF	TGTGCCTGGACCCAGGTGGGGAACCAAGAGACCCAGTACTTC
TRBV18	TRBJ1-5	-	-	CASSPSPGPQHF	TGTGCCAGCTCACCCTCCCCAGGGCCCCAGCATTTT
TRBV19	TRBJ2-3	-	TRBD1	CASSIKPYRDSSSTDTQYF	TGTGCCAGTAGTATCAAACCCTACCGGGACAGCTCTAGCACAGATACGCAGTATTTT
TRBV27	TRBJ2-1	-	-	CASSLRPSSYNEQFF	TGTGCCAGCAGTTTAAGGCCCAGCTCCTACAATGAGCAGTTCTTC
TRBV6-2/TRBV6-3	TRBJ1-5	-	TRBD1	CASSRDRAADQPQHF	TGTGCCAGCAGTCGGGACAGGGCGGCTGATCAGCCCCAGCATTTT
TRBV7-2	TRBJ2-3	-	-	CASTPGLWGQSTDTQYF	TGTGCCAGCACCCCTGGGTTATGGGGACAAAGCACAGATACGCAGTATTTT
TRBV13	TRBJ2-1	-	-	CASSLAGPWFF	TGTGCCAGCAGCTTAGCAGGACCCTGGTTCTTC
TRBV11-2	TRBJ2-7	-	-	CASSLARASASEQYF	TGTGCCAGCAGCTTAGCTAGGGCGTCAGCGTCCGAGCAGTACTTC
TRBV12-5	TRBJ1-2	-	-	CASGLTAGVTDGYTF	TGTGCTAGTGGTTTGACGGCAGGGGTAACGGATGGCTACACCTTC
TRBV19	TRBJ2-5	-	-	CASSPGPGRETQYF	TGTGCCAGTAGCCCGGGTCCCGGTAGAGAGACCCAGTACTTC
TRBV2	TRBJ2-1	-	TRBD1	CASNLVRTGGNEQFF	TGTGCCAGCAACCTTGTCAGGACAGGGGGAAATGAGCAGTTCTTC
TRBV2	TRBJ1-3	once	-	CASSSFSGNTIYF	TGTGCCAGCAGCAGTTTCAGTGGAAACACCATATATTTT
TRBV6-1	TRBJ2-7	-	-	CASSEGPGKTYEQYF	TGTGCCAGCAGTGAAGGGCCAGGGAAAACCTACGAGCAGTACTTC
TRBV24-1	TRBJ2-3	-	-	CATGLHSTDTQYF	TGTGCCACGGGGCTCCATAGCACAGATACGCAGTATTTT
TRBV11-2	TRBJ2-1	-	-	CASSLRIGEQFF	TGTGCCAGCAGCTTAAGAATCGGCGAGCAGTTCTTC